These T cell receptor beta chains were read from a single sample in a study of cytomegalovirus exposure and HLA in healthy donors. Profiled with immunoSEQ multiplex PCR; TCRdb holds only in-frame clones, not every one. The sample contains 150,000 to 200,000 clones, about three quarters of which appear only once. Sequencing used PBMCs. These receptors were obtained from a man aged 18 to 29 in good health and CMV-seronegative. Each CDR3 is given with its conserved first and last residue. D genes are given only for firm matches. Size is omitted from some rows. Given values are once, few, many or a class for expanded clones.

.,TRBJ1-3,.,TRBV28,CASSFLSSGNTIYF,TGTGCCAGCAGTTTTCTCAGCTCTGGAAACACCATATATTTT
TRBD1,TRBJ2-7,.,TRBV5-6,CASSDRAHEQYF,TGTGCCAGTTCGGACAGGGCCCACGAGCAGTACTTC
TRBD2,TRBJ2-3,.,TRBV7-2,CASSLRGGKQDTQYF,TGTGCCAGCAGTCTCCGGGGGGGCAAGCAAGATACGCAGTATTTT
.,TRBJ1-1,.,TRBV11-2,CASSSAGARSTEAFF,TGTGCCAGCAGCTCCGCAGGGGCCCGGAGCACTGAAGCTTTCTTT
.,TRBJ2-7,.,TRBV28,CASSFAGGFSYEQYF,TGTGCCAGCAGTTTCGCAGGTGGGTTCTCCTACGAGCAGTACTTC
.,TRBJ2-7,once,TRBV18,CASSPQPTYEQYF,TGTGCCAGCTCACCACAACCTACCTACGAGCAGTACTTC
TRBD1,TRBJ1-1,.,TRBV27,CASSFQGGEGTEAFF,TGTGCCAGCAGTTTTCAGGGGGGCGAGGGCACTGAAGCTTTCTTT
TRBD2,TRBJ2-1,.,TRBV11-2,CASSPAGGGEQFF,TGTGCCAGCAGTCCAGCGGGAGGGGGTGAGCAGTTCTTC
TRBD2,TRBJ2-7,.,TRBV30,CAWSMDSSGGNEQYF,TGTGCCTGGAGTATGGATTCTAGCGGGGGGAACGAGCAGTACTTC
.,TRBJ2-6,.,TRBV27,CASSARWGPGANVLTF,TGTGCCAGCAGTGCCAGGTGGGGGCCTGGGGCCAACGTCCTGACTTTC
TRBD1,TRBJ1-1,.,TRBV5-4,CASTSTGGHRTEAFF,TGTGCCAGCACCTCGACAGGGGGGCATCGCACTGAAGCTTTCTTT
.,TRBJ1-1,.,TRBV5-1,CASSFRGWMGDTEAFF,TGCGCCAGCAGCTTTCGGGGGTGGATGGGGGACACTGAAGCTTTCTTT
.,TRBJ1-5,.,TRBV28,CASATEFNQPQHF,TGTGCCAGCGCGACAGAATTCAATCAGCCCCAGCATTTT
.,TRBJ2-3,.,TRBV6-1,CASHRQYSTDTQYF,TGTGCCAGCCATAGACAGTATAGCACAGATACGCAGTATTTT
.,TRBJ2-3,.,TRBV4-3,CASSRRSRESTDTQYF,TGCGCCAGCAGCCGCCGCTCCCGGGAGAGCACAGATACGCAGTATTTT
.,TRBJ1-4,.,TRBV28,CASTKTVGEKLFF,TGTGCCAGCACCAAGACAGTTGGCGAAAAACTGTTTTTT
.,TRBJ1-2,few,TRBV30,CAWSVGGPSRYGYTF,TGTGCCTGGAGTGTGGGGGGGCCCTCGAGGTATGGCTACACCTTC
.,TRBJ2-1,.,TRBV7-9,CASSLQIPPYNEQFF,TGTGCCAGCAGCTTACAGATCCCCCCCTACAATGAGCAGTTCTTC
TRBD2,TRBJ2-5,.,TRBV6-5,CASSLSGRRRETQYF,TGTGCCAGCAGTCTTAGCGGGAGGAGGAGAGAGACCCAGTACTTC
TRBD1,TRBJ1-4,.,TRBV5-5,CASSRNPGQPKGNEKLFF,TGTGCCAGCAGCCGGAACCCGGGACAGCCAAAGGGAAATGAAAAACTGTTTTTT
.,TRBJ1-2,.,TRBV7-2,CASIDRQGHGYTF,TGTGCCAGCATCGATAGGCAGGGGCATGGCTACACCTTC
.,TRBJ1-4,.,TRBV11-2,CASSLGGRLTNEKLFF,TGTGCCAGCAGCTTGGGGGGGAGATTAACTAATGAAAAACTGTTTTTT
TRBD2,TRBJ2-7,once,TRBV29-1,CSVVAGTRYDDEQYF,TGCAGCGTGGTAGCCGGGACTAGGTATGACGACGAGCAGTACTTC
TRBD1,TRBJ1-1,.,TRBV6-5,CASSYWGQGGNTEAFF,TGTGCCAGCAGTTACTGGGGACAGGGAGGGAACACTGAAGCTTTCTTT
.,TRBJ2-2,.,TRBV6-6,CASDSGINTGELFF,TGTGCCAGCGACTCGGGGATCAACACCGGGGAGCTGTTTTTT
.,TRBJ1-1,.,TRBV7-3,CASSLTPGLNTEAFF,TGTGCCAGCAGCTTAACGCCGGGGTTGAACACTGAAGCTTTCTTT
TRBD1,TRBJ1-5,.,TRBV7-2,CASSSDRGIGNQPQHF,TGTGCCAGCAGCTCCGACAGGGGCATCGGCAATCAGCCCCAGCATTTT
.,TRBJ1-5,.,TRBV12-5,CASGLVEGQGTGPSNQPQHF,TGTGCTAGTGGTTTGGTAGAGGGACAAGGAACAGGCCCTAGCAATCAGCCCCAGCATTTT